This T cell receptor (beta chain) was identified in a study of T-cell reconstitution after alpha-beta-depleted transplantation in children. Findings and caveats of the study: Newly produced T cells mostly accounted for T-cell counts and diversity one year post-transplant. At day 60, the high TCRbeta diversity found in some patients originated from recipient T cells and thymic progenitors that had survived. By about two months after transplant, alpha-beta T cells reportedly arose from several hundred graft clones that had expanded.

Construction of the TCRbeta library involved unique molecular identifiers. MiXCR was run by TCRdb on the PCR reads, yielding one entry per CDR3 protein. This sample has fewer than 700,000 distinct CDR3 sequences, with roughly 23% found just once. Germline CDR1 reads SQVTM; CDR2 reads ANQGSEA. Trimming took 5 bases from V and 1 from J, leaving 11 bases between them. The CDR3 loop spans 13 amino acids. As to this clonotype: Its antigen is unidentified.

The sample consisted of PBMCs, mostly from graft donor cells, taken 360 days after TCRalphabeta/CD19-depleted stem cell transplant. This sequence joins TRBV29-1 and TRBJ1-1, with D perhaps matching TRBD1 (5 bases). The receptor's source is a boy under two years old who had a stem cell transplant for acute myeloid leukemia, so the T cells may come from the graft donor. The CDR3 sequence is CSVTRGGNTEAFF. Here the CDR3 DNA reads TGCAGCGTTACGAGGGGAGGGAACACTGAAGCTTTCTTT. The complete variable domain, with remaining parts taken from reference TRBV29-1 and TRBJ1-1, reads SAVISQKPSRDICQRGTSLTIQCQVDSQVTMMFWYRQQPGQSLTLIATANQGSEATYESGFVIDKFPISRPNLTFSTLTVSNMSPEDSSIYLCSVTRGGNTEAFFGQGTRLTVV.